These 19 T cell receptor beta chains share one sample of origin, sequenced in a study of T cell responses to AZD1222 COVID-19 vaccine (dated by TCRdb to 2020 to 2023). Reading the label with the study, this specimen's time point is: baseline before first vaccination. Receptors were amplified or captured by the immunoSEQ multiplex PCR assay. In TCRdb, the immuneACCESS table is reduced to in-frame sequences with V and J assigned. These tables do not hold every clone; where another copy was compared, an unresolved V gene accounts for under half, and the others remain unexplained. This sample holds 240,000 or so clones; 80% to 95% were observed only once. The ten largest clones represent roughly 0.51% of the sample. The source material was peripheral blood, sampled on day 0 of AZD1222 vaccination. These receptor sequences come from an adult in good health.

The sample holds one count of this clone. V and J are TRBV2 and TRBJ2-7; TRBD2 might be the D (6 bases). Trimming shortened V by 6 bases and J by 6 bases, and 15 bases separated the two germline ends. Germline CDR1 and CDR2: SNHLY and FYNNEI. This CDR3 comprises 13 residues. The CDR3 nucleotides are TGTGCCAGCAGCGGACTACCAGCCTCCGAGCAGTACTTC. This translates into CASSGLPASEQYF.

The V gene is TRBV5-1, the J gene TRBJ2-1; 8 bases match TRBD2. There are 17 residues in the CDR3. Per germline, CDR1 SGHRS and CDR2 YFSETQ. V was pared by 4 bases and J by 0 bases, with 9 bases of the junction left unmatched. CDR3 nucleotide sequence: TGCGCCAGCAGCATTCTAGCGGGCCGGAGCTCCTACAATGAGCAGTTCTTC. Translated, it gives CASSILAGRSSYNEQFF.

This chain links TRBV28 with TRBJ1-4; no clear D. Germline-derived CDR1 and CDR2 are MDHEN and SYDVKM. V lost 5 bases and J 4 bases, leaving 17 bases between the germline ends. The CDR3 is 16 amino acids. In DNA form, the CDR3 reads TGTGCCAGCAGTCCGGGGTCAGGCAGGTTTAATGAAAAACTGTTTTTT. It translates to CASSPGSGRFNEKLFF.

The chain couples TRBV2 to TRBJ1-5, with 9 bases matching TRBD1. The CDR3 covers 14 residues. The V and J ends lost 8 bases and 4 bases, in that order; junction bases with no gene match: 6. Looked up from germline, CDR1 is SNHLY and CDR2 is FYNNEI. CDR3 nucleotide sequence: TGTGCCAGCGGTGCCGGGACAGGGAATCAGCCCCAGCATTTT. This sequence encodes CASGAGTGNQPQHF.

The V call is TRBV11-2, the J call TRBJ2-5, with D possibly TRBD2 on 6 matching bases. V lost 5 bases and J 5 bases, leaving 12 bases between the germline ends. In germline, CDR1 is SGHAT, CDR2 FQNNGV. CDR3 length: 13 residues. CDR3 coding DNA: TGTGCCAGCAGCCGGGTGGGGAGGGAGACCCAGTACTTC. Translating gives CASSRVGRETQYF.

The rearrangement uses TRBV30 and TRBJ2-2, with 8 positions matching TRBD2. The length of the CDR3 is 13 residues. Germline loops: CDR1 GTSNPN, CDR2 SVGIG (reference sequence). The V gene end was trimmed by 5 bases and the J gene end by 5 bases; junction bases not matched to a gene: 4. The CDR3 region is CAWQRGGTGELFF. The DNA of the CDR3 is TGTGCCTGGCAACGGGGGGGGACCGGGGAGCTGTTTTTT.

This sequence joins TRBV6-5 and TRBJ2-1, with TRBD2 matching 11 bases. The V gene's germline CDR1 is MNHEY and CDR2 SVGAGI. Trimming removed 7 bases from V and 4 bases from J; junction bases left unmatched: 3. This CDR3 comprises 14 residues. DNA for the CDR3: TGTGCCAGCACTAGGACTAGCGGGTACAATGAGCAGTTCTTC. Translating gives CASTRTSGYNEQFF.

The V gene is TRBV5-1, the J gene TRBJ1-1; 8 nucleotides align to TRBD1. Germline V gives CDR1 SGHRS, CDR2 YFSETQ. The CDR3 consists of 14 residues. V dropped 5 bases and J dropped 2; count of bases not matched to a gene: 5. This chain's CDR3 is CASSVDRGNTEAFF. The CDR3 DNA reads TGCGCCAGCAGTGTTGACAGGGGAAACACTGAAGCTTTCTTT.

The V and J genes are TRBV5-1 and TRBJ2-5, with D hard to call. This CDR3 is built from 13 residues. CDR1 and CDR2 (germline): SGHRS, YFSETQ. Trimming shortened V by 0 bases and J by 1 base, and 4 bases separated the two germline ends. The CDR3 region is CASSLAPQETQYF. Written as DNA, the CDR3 is TGCGCCAGCAGCTTGGCCCCCCAAGAGACCCAGTACTTC.

This chain connects TRBV5-4 to TRBJ1-5; D is ambiguous. CDR1 is SGHNT, CDR2 YYREEE, per germline (reference sequence). This CDR3 is 14 amino acids long. Trimming shortened V by 4 bases and J by 4 bases, and 12 bases separated the two germline ends. In DNA, the CDR3 is TGTGCCAGCAGCCTCCCGGGGAAGAATCAGCCCCAGCATTTT. Protein: CASSLPGKNQPQHF.

This clone is a singleton in its sample. The CDR3 DNA reads as TGTGCCAGCAGAGAGGCTGGTTACAATGAGCAGTTCTTC. Encoded protein: CASREAGYNEQFF. The chain joins TRBV12-3 or TRBV12-4 to TRBJ2-1; D unclear. The CDR3 extends over 13 amino acids. Trimming removed 6 bases at V and 4 bases at J, with 10 bases between.

The genes are TRBV12-3 or TRBV12-4 and TRBJ1-2; D is unclear. CDR3 length: 11 residues. V dropped 5 bases and J dropped 8 bases, with 9 bases sitting between them. The CDR3 DNA reads TGTGCCAGCAGTCTTCGTATAGGCTACACCTTC. It is translated as CASSLRIGYTF.

In this sample, this clone turned up once. This chain links TRBV24-1 with TRBJ1-1, with D uncertain. From germline, CDR1 is KGHDR and CDR2 SFDVKD. This CDR3 comprises 13 residues. The germline V and J ends were trimmed by 2 bases and 2 bases, with 5 bases remaining between them. CDR3 sequence reads: CATSDWSNTEAFF. In nucleotides, the CDR3 is TGTGCCACCAGTGATTGGTCAAACACTGAAGCTTTCTTT.

The V gene is TRBV7-9, the J gene TRBJ2-2; D might be TRBD1 or TRBD2, each matching 5 bases. Trimming took off 2 bases at V and 4 bases at J, with 14 bases between the two ends. Germline CDR1 SEHNR, CDR2 FQNEAQ (reference sequence). The CDR3 covers 16 residues. CDR3 sequence (DNA): TGTGCCAGCAGCTTATGGCGACCTGGGGGCACCGGGGAGCTGTTTTTT. Translation gives CASSLWRPGGTGELFF.

The rearrangement links TRBV7-9 to TRBJ2-3; weak D call: TRBD2 (6 bases). V lost 8 bases and J 0 bases, leaving 12 bases between the germline ends. The CDR3 runs to 14 residues. Germline V CDR1 and CDR2: SEHNR, FQNEAQ (reference sequence). This CDR3 reads CASGPGLSTDTQYF. The CDR3, as DNA: TGTGCCAGCGGCCCGGGACTCAGCACAGATACGCAGTATTTT.

The chain carries TRBV20-1 and TRBJ1-1, with a possible D match to TRBD1 (6 bases). V dropped 3 bases and J dropped 3 bases, with 14 bases sitting between them. Germline lookup yields CDR1 DFQATT and CDR2 SNEGSKA (reference sequence). This CDR3 comprises 14 residues. The CDR3 reads CSASRGTQDTEAFF. The CDR3 DNA reads as TGCAGTGCTAGTAGGGGGACACAAGACACTGAAGCTTTCTTT.

As to this clone: The same CDR3 can be traced to other DNA sequences in this sample. The chain links TRBV4-3 to TRBJ2-7; D ambiguous. The CDR3 runs to 13 residues. V lost 0 bases and J lost 1, with 4 bases in between. Germline V gene lookup returns CDR1 LGHNA and CDR2 YSLEER. The CDR3 bases are TGCGCCAGCAGCCAAGACAGGTCCTACGAGCAGTACTTC. It is translated as CASSQDRSYEQYF.

Only one count was recorded for this clone. CDR3 sequence reads: CASSLGGMESPLHF. The CDR3 nucleotides read TGCGCCAGCAGCTTGGGAGGGATGGAGTCACCCCTCCACTTT. This sequence joins TRBV5-1 and TRBJ1-6; D is unclear. Trimming cost V 0 bases and J 10 bases, with 11 bases left between them. CDR3 length equals 14 residues. Germline loops: CDR1 SGHRS, CDR2 YFSETQ.

The chain couples TRBV28 to TRBJ2-3; perhaps TRBD2 as D (6 bases). Germline lookup yields CDR1 MDHEN and CDR2 SYDVKM. The CDR3 totals 15 residues. Trimming shortened V by 6 bases and J by 5 bases, and 18 bases separated the two germline ends. The chain's CDR3 is CASREGFGYVDTQYF. The CDR3 DNA reads as TGTGCCAGCAGGGAGGGGTTTGGGTATGTAGATACGCAGTATTTT.